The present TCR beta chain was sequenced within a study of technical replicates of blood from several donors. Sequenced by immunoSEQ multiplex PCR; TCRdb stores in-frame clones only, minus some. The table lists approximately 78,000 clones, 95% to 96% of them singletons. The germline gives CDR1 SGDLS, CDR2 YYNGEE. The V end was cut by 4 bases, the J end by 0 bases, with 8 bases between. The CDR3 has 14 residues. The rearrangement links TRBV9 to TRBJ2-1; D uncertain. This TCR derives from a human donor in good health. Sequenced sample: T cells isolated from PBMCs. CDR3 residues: CASSLLGSYNEQFF. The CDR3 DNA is TGTGCCAGCAGCCTCCTAGGCTCCTACAATGAGCAGTTCTTC.